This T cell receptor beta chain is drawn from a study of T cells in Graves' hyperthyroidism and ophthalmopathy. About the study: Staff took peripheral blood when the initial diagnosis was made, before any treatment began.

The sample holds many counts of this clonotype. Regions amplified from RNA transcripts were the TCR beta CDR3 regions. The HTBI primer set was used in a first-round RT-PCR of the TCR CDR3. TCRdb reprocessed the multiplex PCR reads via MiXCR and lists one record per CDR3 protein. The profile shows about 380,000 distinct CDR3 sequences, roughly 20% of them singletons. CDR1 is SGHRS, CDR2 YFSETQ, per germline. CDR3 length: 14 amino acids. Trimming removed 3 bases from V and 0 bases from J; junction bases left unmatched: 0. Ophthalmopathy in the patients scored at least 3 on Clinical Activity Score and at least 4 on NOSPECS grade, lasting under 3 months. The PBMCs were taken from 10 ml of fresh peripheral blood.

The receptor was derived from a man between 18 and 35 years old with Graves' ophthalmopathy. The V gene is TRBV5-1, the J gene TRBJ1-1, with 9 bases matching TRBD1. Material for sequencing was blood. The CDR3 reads CASSWDRVNTEAFF. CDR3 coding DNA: TGCGCCAGCAGCTGGGACAGGGTGAACACTGAAGCTTTCTTT.